One and the same sample provided the 3 T cell receptor beta chains below, sequenced in a study of identical twins. One entry per CDR3 protein, called by TCRdb with MiXCR from the 5' RACE reads. The sample consists of around 1.7 million distinct CDR3 sequences, under 35% of them appearing once. The source material was cord blood. These receptors were collected from a newborn girl in good health.

V usage is TRBV5-1 and J usage is TRBJ2-7; D possibly corresponds to TRBD2 (6 bases). The CDR3 has 16 amino acids. V lost 1 base, J lost 0 bases, and 14 bases lay in between. In germline, CDR1 is SGHRS, CDR2 YFSETQ. CDR3 DNA sequence: TGCGCCAGCAGCTTGACACGCGGGGCGAGCTCCTACGAGCAGTACTTC. This sequence encodes CASSLTRGASSYEQYF.

The chain combines TRBV21-1 with TRBJ2-7; TRBD2, the table's D call, lacks a check against the DNA. TRBV21-1 is shown as a pseudogene. The CDR3 sequence is 14 residues long. CDR3: CASSKVSGPYEQYF. The CDR3 nucleotides read TGTGCCAGCAGCAAAGTTAGCGGCCCCTACGAGCAGTACTTC.

This clonotype was seen a few times. V usage is TRBV20-1 and J usage is TRBJ2-3; D remains ambiguous. CDR3 size: 12 residues. CDR1 DFQATT and CDR2 SNEGSKA come from the germline V gene (reference sequence). The V gene lost 7 bases and the J gene lost 4 bases, with 12 bases spanning the gap. Here the CDR3 DNA reads TGCAGTGGCATAGGTGGCTCAGATACGCAGTATTTT. Its translation: CSGIGGSDTQYF.